Below are 17 T cell receptor beta chains sequenced from a single sample in a study of regulatory T cells in long-lasting Graves disease. Specified time point: persistent/refractory GD, antithyroid drugs over 5 years with positive TRAb. Extracted RNA from PBMCs served as the source of the TCR library. iRepertoire HTBI primers and Arm-PCR of CDR3 regions built TCR beta libraries. TCRdb re-derived calls from the multiplex PCR reads in MiXCR, one entry per CDR3 protein. The sample records hundreds of thousands of distinct CDR3 sequences, less than 20% being singletons. The sequencing here drew on peripheral blood mononuclear cells (PBMCs), taken when the disease was refractory, from a patient treated with antithyroid drugs. Receptor source: a female donor with Graves disease.

This clonotype has more than one count but fewer than ten. The J gene is TRBJ2-2, the V gene TRBV12-3 or TRBV12-4; D is unresolved. The CDR3 has 13 amino acids. The V end was cut by 4 bases, the J end by 3 bases, with 6 bases between. CDR3 bases: TGTGCCAGCAGTTCCAAGGACACCGGGGAGCTGTTTTTT. Translated, it gives CASSSKDTGELFF.

This clonotype occurred a few times. The rearrangement links TRBV19 to TRBJ1-2; D is ambiguous. CDR1 LNHDA and CDR2 SQIVND come from the germline V gene (reference sequence). Trimming took 5 bases from V and 2 from J, leaving 18 bases between them. The CDR3 sequence is 16 residues long. CDR3 nucleotides: TGTGCCAGTAGTCCTCCCGAAGGCGGGAGGAACTATGGCTACACCTTC. This gives the protein CASSPPEGGRNYGYTF.

This clonotype has just a few counts. The chain links TRBV28 to TRBJ1-1; the match to TRBD1 covers 7 bases. The CDR3 extends over 13 amino acids. Germline lookup yields CDR1 MDHEN and CDR2 SYDVKM. The junction had 7 bases not matched to a gene; V was cut back by 11 bases and J by 1 base. CDR3 nucleotides: TGTGCCGGTAAGACAGGGAGGAACACTGAAGCTTTCTTT. Its translation: CAGKTGRNTEAFF.

The CDR3: CSARGRRQGYEQYF. CDR3 nucleotide sequence: TGCAGTGCTAGAGGTAGGAGACAGGGCTACGAGCAGTACTTC. The rearrangement uses TRBV20-1 and TRBJ2-7; 7 nucleotides match TRBD1. V lost 1 base and J lost 3; bases outside the gene matches: 6. Germline V gene sequence: CDR1 DFQATT, CDR2 SNEGSKA (reference sequence). This CDR3 spans 14 amino acids.

This clonotype was detected many times. The chain couples TRBV20-1 to TRBJ2-5; unclear D gene. Deletions cut 5 bases from V and 1 base from J, with 11 bases between. The CDR3 contains 13 residues. Germline V gene data show CDR1 as DFQATT and CDR2 as SNEGSKA (reference sequence). CDR3 DNA: TGCAGTGCTGCCGGGCAGACCCAAGAGACCCAGTACTTC. Amino acid sequence: CSAAGQTQETQYF.

About this clonotype: A much larger clone is a single base away; this may be a read error. V usage is TRBV6-1 and J usage is TRBJ1-4; tentative D call: TRBD1 (5 bases). The CDR3 sequence is 14 residues long. Germline V gives CDR1 MNHNS, CDR2 SASEGT. The CDR3 is CASRAGSANKKLFF. The DNA for the CDR3 is TGTGCCAGCAGGGCAGGGTCGGCTAATAAAAAACTGTTTTTT.

This clonotype showed up just a few times. The gene calls are TRBV27 and TRBJ1-6; D is perhaps TRBD1 (5 bases). Looked up from germline, CDR1 is MNHEY and CDR2 is SMNVEV (reference sequence). Trimming left V 6 bases short and J 7 bases short, with 7 bases between. The CDR3 sequence is 12 residues long. The CDR3 is CASRRGNSPLHF. The DNA for the CDR3 is TGTGCCAGCAGAAGGGGCAATTCACCCCTCCACTTT.

This clonotype was found a few times. The V and J genes are TRBV5-1 and TRBJ2-7; 8 nucleotides align to TRBD1. The germline V gene encodes CDR1 SGHRS and CDR2 YFSETQ. V trimming: 3 bases; J trimming: 8 bases; junction bases outside the gene matches: 13. The CDR3 contains 15 residues. For the CDR3, the DNA is TGCGCCAGCAGCTCTTCCCACAGGGGGACCTCCAAGCAGTACTTC. Translated, it gives CASSSSHRGTSKQYF.

This chain links TRBV4-1 with TRBJ1-5, with 7 positions matching TRBD1. Germline lookup yields CDR1 MGHRA and CDR2 YSYEKL. This CDR3 contains 15 residues. V was clipped by 4 bases and J by 3 bases; unmatched bases: 6. The CDR3 bases are TGCGCCAGCAGCCCGTGGACAGGACTCAATCAGCCCCAGCATTTT. Translation gives CASSPWTGLNQPQHF.

As regards this clonotype: It is likely a read error, because the conserved phenylalanine at the end of the CDR3 is missing. The genes are TRBV5-1 and TRBJ1-2, with unresolved D. CDR1 is SGHRS and CDR2 is YFSETQ in the germline V gene. V lost 0 bases, J lost 4 bases, and 13 bases lay in between. The CDR3 sequence is 15 residues long. DNA for the CDR3: TGCGCCAGCAGCTTGGGGGATAATCGGGGCTATGGCTACACCCTC. Its translation is CASSLGDNRGYGYTL.

The rearrangement links TRBV19 to TRBJ2-7; 9 nucleotides align to TRBD2. The junction had 1 base not matched to a gene; V was cut back by 1 base and J by 3 bases. The CDR3 extends over 14 amino acids. The germline CDR1 and CDR2 sequences are LNHDA and SQIVND (reference sequence). This chain's CDR3 is CASSIGLADYEQYF. Written as DNA, the CDR3 is TGTGCCAGTAGTATAGGACTAGCGGACTACGAGCAGTACTTC.

Many counts were recorded for this clonotype. The V and J genes are TRBV7-2 and TRBJ2-7; TRBD1 aligns across 7 bases. The junction had 9 bases not matched to a gene; V was cut back by 5 bases and J by 5 bases. The CDR3 runs to 14 residues. Germline lookup yields CDR1 SGHTA and CDR2 FQGNSA. In DNA form, the CDR3 reads TGTGCCAGCAGCCGGATGAGGGGGCGCGACGAGCAGTACTTC. Amino acids: CASSRMRGRDEQYF.

The sample holds a few counts of this clonotype. This chain connects TRBV10-3 to TRBJ1-1; D remains unclear. CDR1 and CDR2 from the germline V gene are ENHRY and SYGVKD. This CDR3 has 13 amino acids. V shed 7 bases and J shed 2 bases, with 11 bases lying between them. The CDR3 here is CAITTGLNTEAFF. In nucleotides, the CDR3 is TGTGCCATCACTACGGGCCTTAACACTGAAGCTTTCTTT.

This clonotype was counted ten times or more. The V and J genes are TRBV7-9 and TRBJ2-5; weak D call: TRBD1 (6 bases). This CDR3 has 14 amino acids. Germline lookup yields CDR1 SEHNR and CDR2 FQNEAQ (reference sequence). V gave up 5 bases and J gave up 1 base, with 11 bases separating them. The CDR3 here is CASSPGAAQETQYF. CDR3 DNA sequence: TGTGCCAGCAGCCCAGGGGCGGCCCAAGAGACCCAGTACTTC. The full variable domain, completed using reference TRBV7-9 and TRBJ2-5, is DTGVSQNPRHKITKRGQNVTFRCDPISEHNRLYWYRQTLGQGPEFLTYFQNEAQLEKSRLLSDRFSAERPKGSFSTLEIQRTEQGDSAMYLCASSPGAAQETQYFGPGTRLLVL.

This clonotype occurred many times. V usage is TRBV29-1 and J usage is TRBJ2-5, with a weak D call TRBD2 (6 bases). Trimming shortened V by 0 bases and J by 5 bases, and 16 bases separated the two germline ends. This CDR3 has 15 amino acids. Germline assignment: CDR1 SQVTM and CDR2 ANQGSEA. In DNA, the CDR3 is TGCAGCGTTGAAGAATTCTTGGGGGGACGGGAGACCCAGTACTTC. This codes for CSVEEFLGGRETQYF. Based on the CDR3 plus reference TRBV29-1 and TRBJ2-5, the full variable domain is SAVISQKPSRDICQRGTSLTIQCQVDSQVTMMFWYRQQPGQSLTLIATANQGSEATYESGFVIDKFPISRPNLTFSTLTVSNMSPEDSSIYLCSVEEFLGGRETQYFGPGTRLLVL.

The chain has TRBV24-1 and TRBJ2-1; no reliable D call. This CDR3 region has 14 residues. The V and J ends lost 2 bases and 8 bases respectively, with 12 bases between them. CDR1 KGHDR and CDR2 SFDVKD come from the germline V gene. In DNA, the CDR3 is TGTGCCACCAGTGATTCCTCTCGAGGCGATGAGCAGTTCTTC. Translating it yields CATSDSSRGDEQFF.

V and J are TRBV24-1 and TRBJ2-2; no firm D call. The germline V gene has CDR1 KGHDR and CDR2 SFDVKD. V was trimmed by 4 bases and J by 1 base, leaving 9 bases between them. The CDR3 runs 15 residues. Here the CDR3 reads CATSDSLGNTGELFF. DNA of the CDR3: TGTGCCACCAGTGACTCGTTGGGGAACACCGGGGAGCTGTTTTTT.